These 3 T cell receptor beta chains share one sample of origin, sequenced in a study of OX40 agonist ivuxolimab in advanced cancers. Sequenced by immunoSEQ multiplex PCR; TCRdb stores in-frame clones only, minus some. Of 50,000 to 70,000 clones listed, around 81% are singletons. The sample here was CD4+ or CD8+ T cells sorted from blood, taken in a trial of the OX40 agonist ivuxolimab. These receptors came from an adult with an advanced solid tumor such as melanoma, head and neck, liver or kidney cancer.

The chain carries TRBV6-1 and TRBJ2-1, with 9 nucleotides matching TRBD2. The CDR3 runs to 15 residues. Germline V gene data show CDR1 as MNHNS and CDR2 as SASEGT. The V gene end was trimmed by 2 bases and the J gene end by 3 bases; junction bases not matched to a gene: 2. CDR3 nucleotide sequence: TGTGCCAGCAGTGAAAGGACTAGCGACTACAATGAGCAGTTCTTC. Protein: CASSERTSDYNEQFF.

The genes are TRBV11-3 and TRBJ2-7; D is uncertain. Trimming cost V 1 base and J 3 bases, with 13 bases left between them. CDR1 is SGHNT, CDR2 YENEEA, per germline. The CDR3 contains 15 residues. The CDR3 loop reads CASSLGQRINYEQYF. The CDR3 nucleotides are TGTGCCAGCAGCTTAGGGCAGAGGATAAACTACGAGCAGTACTTC.

V and J are TRBV29-1 and TRBJ2-7, with 10 bases matching TRBD1. This CDR3 is built from 14 residues. V was clipped by 3 bases and J by 6 bases; unmatched bases: 8. Germline-derived CDR1 and CDR2 are SQVTM and ANQGSEA. The CDR3 DNA reads as TGCAGCGTTGAGATCCTGGACAGGGGGGCCGAGCAGTACTTC. Its protein is CSVEILDRGAEQYF.